This TCR beta chain emerged from a study of blood T cell repertoires in COVID-19. Study summary: Whether acute or convalescent, the COVID-19 samples came from the United States, Italy and Spain. T cells, B-cell-depleted T cells, or PBMCs supplied cDNA or gDNA.

Original processing notes: Amplified reference gene primers provided the basis for estimating nucleated cell counts. Method: immunoSEQ multiplex PCR; TCRdb's copy keeps in-frame clones and lacks some. V and J calls and clone size are those listed in that table; D and trimming were worked out from the DNA. This sample carries tens of thousands of clones, more than 75% of them seen once, and the ten largest clones take 7.5% to 10%. The germline V gene encodes CDR1 SQVTM and CDR2 ANQGSEA. This CDR3 is built from 16 residues. With V trimmed by 7 bases and J by 2 bases, 11 bases remained unmatched. The chain uses TRBV29-1 and TRBJ2-3; 11 bases fit TRBD2. Sequencing was done on a sample of peripheral blood. This TCR came from a man aged 65 to 79 with active or convalescent COVID-19. In nucleotides, the CDR3 is TGCAGCGCCCATAGCGGGGGGGCCACGTTCACAGATACGCAGTATTTT. Residues: CSAHSGGATFTDTQYF.